One and the same sample provided the 32 T cell receptor beta chains below, sequenced in a study of cytomegalovirus exposure and HLA in healthy donors. The PCR made use of 60 Vbeta and 13 Jbeta primers. The table came from immunoSEQ multiplex PCR; TCRdb's copy has only in-frame clones and leaves some out. The data show fewer than 150,000 clones, around 77% seen once. The specimen was PBMCs. The receptors were gathered from a woman aged 25 to 39 in good health and CMV-seropositive.

The rearrangement uses TRBV4-2 and TRBJ1-5; TRBD1 aligns across 9 bases. This CDR3 contains 16 residues. Germline lookup yields CDR1 LGHNA and CDR2 YNFKEQ. With V trimmed by 4 bases and J by 5 bases, 9 bases remained unmatched. For the CDR3, the DNA is TGTGCCAGCAGCCTTCTAGTGGACAGGGGAGATCAGCCCCAGCATTTT. This codes for CASSLLVDRGDQPQHF.

J is TRBJ1-1 and V is TRBV6-6; possible D gene TRBD1, 6 bases. Germline V CDR1 and CDR2: MNHNY, SVGAGI (reference sequence). The V end lost 2 bases, the J end lost 4 bases, and 14 bases lay between the germline ends. The CDR3 loop spans 15 amino acids. The CDR3: CASSYGQGRVTEAFF. In nucleotides, the CDR3 is TGTGCCAGCAGTTACGGGCAGGGGAGGGTCACTGAAGCTTTCTTT.

The gene calls are TRBV5-1 and TRBJ1-1, with TRBD1 as a possible D gene (5 bases). V lost 7 bases to trimming and J lost 4 bases, with 14 bases between them. Germline V CDR1 and CDR2: SGHRS, YFSETQ. This CDR3 comprises 13 residues. The CDR3 sequence is CASGLGGITEAFF. CDR3 in DNA: TGCGCCAGCGGCCTCGGGGGTATCACTGAAGCTTTCTTT.

V gene TRBV18 combines with J gene TRBJ1-1; D gene uncertain. The CDR3 is 13 amino acids. CDR1 and CDR2 (germline): KGHSH, LQKENI. V was clipped by 11 bases and J by 1 base, with 14 bases between them. The CDR3 loop is CAGSSGQNTEAFF. The CDR3 DNA sequence: TGTGCCGGATCCTCGGGTCAGAACACTGAAGCTTTCTTT.

CDR3: CASSSPGQGPETQYF. The CDR3 DNA reads as TGTGCCAGCAGCTCACCGGGACAGGGTCCAGAGACCCAGTACTTC. The chain has TRBV5-4 and TRBJ2-5; 9 bases map to TRBD1. There are 15 residues in the CDR3. V shed 3 bases and J 4 bases; nucleotides not matched to a gene: 7. Looked up from germline, CDR1 is SGHNT and CDR2 is YYREEE (reference sequence).

This clone was counted a few times. This rearrangement joins TRBV9 to TRBJ1-3; no reliable D call. This CDR3 has 16 amino acids. V was shortened by 0 bases and J by 0 bases, with 10 bases between the two germline ends. Germline assignment: CDR1 SGDLS and CDR2 YYNGEE. DNA of the CDR3: TGTGCCAGCAGCGTAGGAGGCAGCCTCTCTGGAAACACCATATATTTT. Its protein product is CASSVGGSLSGNTIYF.

J is TRBJ1-2 and V is TRBV7-3; D unclear. The CDR3 is 12 amino acids. Trimming cost V 5 bases and J 14 bases, with 18 bases left between them. In germline, CDR1 is SGHTA, CDR2 FQGTGA. For the CDR3, the DNA is TGTGCCAGCAGCCCCAGTCAAGGTCTAGTAACCTTC. It yields the protein CASSPSQGLVTF.

The rearrangement links TRBV28 to TRBJ1-3; 9 positions agree with TRBD1. The V gene end was trimmed by 7 bases and the J gene end by 4 bases; junction bases not matched to a gene: 5. CDR1 and CDR2 from the germline V gene are MDHEN and SYDVKM. The CDR3 is 14 residues long. CDR3: CASTPGTGGNTIYF. The CDR3 DNA follows: TGTGCCAGCACCCCCGGGACAGGGGGAAACACCATATATTTT.

This clone was observed a handful of times. The chain links TRBV5-1 to TRBJ2-5; 13 bases are a match to TRBD2. The J call is uncertain, as TRBJ2-7 better fits the DNA end. The germline V gene encodes CDR1 SGHRS and CDR2 YFSETQ. This CDR3 region has 17 residues. CDR3 DNA sequence: TGCGCCAGCAGCATAACTACTCGGACTAGCGGGAGTCACGAGCAGTACTTC. This sequence encodes CASSITTRTSGSHEQYF.

The chain couples TRBV9 to TRBJ2-7, with D tentatively TRBD1 (5 bases). The CDR3 is 14 residues long. Germline V CDR1 and CDR2: SGDLS, YYNGEE. With 5 bases removed from V and 0 bases from J, the gap between germline ends came to 12 bases. The CDR3 nucleotides are TGTGCCAGCAGTAACAGGCCATACTCCTACGAGCAGTACTTC. Translation: CASSNRPYSYEQYF.

This chain uses TRBV7-9 with TRBJ2-1; maybe TRBD2 (7 bases). Germline-derived CDR1 and CDR2 are SEHNR and FQNEAQ (reference sequence). The CDR3 has 15 residues. Trimming left V 10 bases short and J 6 bases short, with 22 bases between. The CDR3 DNA reads TGTGCCATCCCATTAGGGGGAGGGCTGGGCAATGAGCAGTTCTTC. It codes for CAIPLGGGLGNEQFF.

This clone was seen a single time. The chain is built from TRBV5-1 and TRBJ1-4; maybe TRBD1 (5 bases). The CDR3 contains 13 residues. V lost 7 bases and J lost 5, with 12 bases in between. Germline CDR1 reads SGHRS; CDR2 reads YFSETQ. The CDR3 nucleotides read TGCGCCAGCCAGATGGGGGGAAATGAAAAACTGTTTTTT. It yields the protein CASQMGGNEKLFF.

The sample holds a few counts of this clone. V is TRBV7-6 and J is TRBJ2-2, with TRBD2 matching over 13 bases. Germline values: CDR1 SGHVS, CDR2 FNYEAQ. Germline trimming cut 7 bases from V and 6 bases from J; bases unmatched to any gene: 8. This CDR3 is built from 16 residues. As DNA, the CDR3 is TGTGCCAGCAACGTACTAGCGGGAGGGCCCTCCGGGGAGCTGTTTTTT. Its translation: CASNVLAGGPSGELFF.

V gene TRBV15 combines with J gene TRBJ1-3; D gene ambiguous. In germline, CDR1 is LNHNV, CDR2 YYDKDF (reference sequence). Trimming took 1 base from V and 4 from J, leaving 2 bases between them. The CDR3 runs to 12 residues. CDR3 loop: CATSRVGNTIYF. The CDR3 nucleotides are TGTGCCACCAGCAGAGTAGGAAACACCATATATTTT.

The J gene is TRBJ1-5, the V gene TRBV19; D gene ambiguous. The CDR3 is made up of 15 amino acids. V was clipped by 4 bases and J by 0 bases, with 10 bases between them. Per the germline V gene, CDR1 is LNHDA and CDR2 is SQIVND (reference sequence). The CDR3 DNA reads TGTGCCAGTAGTACGTACGCAGTTAGCAATCAGCCCCAGCATTTT. It yields the protein CASSTYAVSNQPQHF.

CDR3 amino acids: CASLRGGSSYNEQFF. The DNA of the CDR3 is TGCGCCAGCCTCCGAGGGGGCAGCTCCTACAATGAGCAGTTCTTC. The V call is TRBV5-1, the J call TRBJ2-1; 7 nucleotides agree with TRBD1. V trimming: 7 bases; J trimming: 0 bases; junction bases outside the gene matches: 7. CDR3 length: 15 amino acids. Germline V lookup: CDR1 SGHRS, CDR2 YFSETQ.

CDR3 nucleotides: TGTGCCAGCAGTTACGTGAGCCTGGTACCCACAGATACGCAGTATTTT. It specifies CASSYVSLVPTDTQYF. The genes are TRBV6-6 and TRBJ2-3; unclear D gene. The CDR3 extends over 16 amino acids. The germline gives CDR1 MNHNY, CDR2 SVGAGI (reference sequence). The germline V and J ends were trimmed by 2 bases and 2 bases, with 14 bases remaining between them.

Only a few counts were recorded for this clone. This rearrangement joins TRBV6-5 to TRBJ1-5; D ambiguous. Germline lookup yields CDR1 MNHEY and CDR2 SVGAGI. V dropped 5 bases and J dropped 4 bases, with 12 bases sitting between them. This CDR3 has 14 residues. The CDR3 nucleotides are TGTGCCAGCAGTCCGAAGGCGGGGAATCAGCCCCAGCATTTT. Protein: CASSPKAGNQPQHF.

This clone has a handful of counts. This sequence joins TRBV18 and TRBJ1-1, with 7 bases matching TRBD1. CDR1 is KGHSH, CDR2 LQKENI, per germline. The V gene end was trimmed by 4 bases and the J gene end by 4 bases; junction bases not matched to a gene: 3. The CDR3 length is 13 residues. DNA for the CDR3: TGTGCCAGCTCACAGGGGGCGGTCACTGAAGCTTTCTTT. Protein product: CASSQGAVTEAFF.

Remarks on this clone: The junction departs from germline at one end; a sequencing error may be responsible. This rearrangement joins TRBV7-9 to TRBJ1-4; D may be TRBD1 (6 bases). Germline V gene lookup returns CDR1 SEHNR and CDR2 FQNEAQ (reference sequence). The CDR3 consists of 15 residues. CDR3 in amino acids: CSSSPGTYHEEKLFF. For the CDR3, the DNA is TGTTCCAGCAGCCCTGGGACATACCATGAGGAAAAACTGTTTTTT.

The rearrangement uses TRBV18 and TRBJ2-1; D possibly corresponds to TRBD1 (7 bases). The CDR3 extends over 14 amino acids. Per germline, CDR1 KGHSH and CDR2 LQKENI. The germline V and J ends were trimmed by 3 bases and 3 bases, with 9 bases remaining between them. The CDR3 region has the DNA TGTGCCAGCTCACCGCGGGACAGCTACAATGAGCAGTTCTTC. Amino acid sequence: CASSPRDSYNEQFF.

This clone has more than one count but fewer than ten. V gene TRBV19 combines with J gene TRBJ1-5; unclear D gene. The CDR3 runs 15 residues. Germline loops: CDR1 LNHDA, CDR2 SQIVND (reference sequence). V was shortened by 2 bases and J by 0 bases, with 8 bases between the two germline ends. The DNA for the CDR3 is TGTGCCAGTAGTATATCGGGGAATAGCAATCAGCCCCAGCATTTT. Protein: CASSISGNSNQPQHF.

This clone was observed a single time. The chain employs TRBV11-3 and TRBJ2-1, with D unresolved. The V gene lost 1 base and the J gene lost 8 bases, with 15 bases spanning the gap. This CDR3 is built from 15 residues. Germline lookup yields CDR1 SGHNT and CDR2 YENEEA. The CDR3 bases are TGTGCCAGCAGCTTAGTATTTCTCGGAGAGGATGAGCAGTTCTTC. It is translated as CASSLVFLGEDEQFF.

The rearrangement links TRBV27 to TRBJ1-1; TRBD1 matches at 7 bases. CDR1 is MNHEY and CDR2 is SMNVEV in the germline V gene (reference sequence). This CDR3 has 17 amino acids. The junction had 12 bases not matched to a gene; V was cut back by 5 bases and J by 0 bases. The CDR3: CASSGGREGQLNTEAFF. In DNA, the CDR3 is TGTGCCAGCAGTGGTGGAAGAGAGGGACAGTTGAACACTGAAGCTTTCTTT.

The chain is built from TRBV19 and TRBJ2-2; 12 bases are shared with TRBD2. CDR1 is LNHDA, CDR2 SQIVND, per germline (reference sequence). V was pared by 7 bases and J by 3 bases, with 9 bases of the junction left unmatched. CDR3 length: 17 residues. The CDR3: CASMASGRALDTGELFF. In DNA form, the CDR3 reads TGTGCCAGTATGGCTAGCGGGAGGGCCCTCGACACCGGGGAGCTGTTTTTT.

The J gene is TRBJ2-2, the V gene TRBV7-9, with TRBD2 as a possible D gene (6 bases). Trimming pared 10 bases from V and 3 bases from J, leaving 30 bases between. CDR1 SEHNR and CDR2 FQNEAQ come from the germline V gene (reference sequence). This CDR3 is 19 amino acids long. The CDR3 spells CATWPPLHGGRSDTGELFF. CDR3 DNA: TGTGCCACCTGGCCCCCCCTGCACGGGGGTAGGTCGGACACCGGGGAGCTGTTTTTT.

The gene calls are TRBV6-5 and TRBJ2-3; 8 bases match TRBD1. CDR1 and CDR2 (germline): MNHEY, SVGAGI. The CDR3 is 13 residues long. The junction had 5 bases not matched to a gene; V was cut back by 7 bases and J by 5 bases. Written as DNA, the CDR3 is TGTGCCAGCAAGCAGGGGGCGATAGATACGCAGTATTTT. Its translation: CASKQGAIDTQYF.

The V gene is TRBV5-6, the J gene TRBJ1-2; TRBD1 matches 7 bases. V lost 2 bases, J lost 3 bases, and 4 bases stayed unmatched. The CDR3 is 14 residues long. Germline loops: CDR1 SGHDT, CDR2 YYEEEE. This CDR3 is CASSFEGADYGYTF. The CDR3 DNA is TGTGCCAGCAGCTTCGAGGGGGCTGACTATGGCTACACCTTC. The full variable domain, in which reference TRBV5-6 and TRBJ1-2 provide the parts outside the CDR3, is DAGVTQSPTHLIKTRGQQVTLRCSPKSGHDTVSWYQQALGQGPQFIFQYYEEEERQRGNFPDRFSGHQFPNYSSELNVNALLLGDSALYLCASSFEGADYGYTFGSGTRLTVV.

This clone showed up just once. The chain carries TRBV2 and TRBJ1-4; D gene ambiguous. This CDR3 is 14 amino acids long. Germline V gene sequence: CDR1 SNHLY, CDR2 FYNNEI. The V and J ends lost 3 bases and 8 bases respectively, with 13 bases between them. The CDR3 region has the DNA TGTGCCAGCAGTGACAGCGGAGTGTCAGAAAAACTGTTTTTT. It codes for CASSDSGVSEKLFF. The complete variable domain, with remaining parts taken from reference TRBV2 and TRBJ1-4, reads EPEVTQTPSHQVTQMGQEVILRCVPISNHLYFYWYRQILGQKVEFLVSFYNNEISEKSEIFDDQFSVERPDGSNFTLKIRSTKLEDSAMYFCASSDSGVSEKLFFGSGTQLSVL.

On this clone: Other nucleotide sequences in the sample specify the same CDR3. The chain couples TRBV6-1 to TRBJ2-7; TRBD1 matches 8 bases. Trimming at V came to 6 bases and at J to 7 bases, leaving 8 bases not matched to a gene. Germline assignment: CDR1 MNHNS and CDR2 SASEGT. The CDR3 length is 13 residues. The CDR3 loop is CASSPTGVSEQYF. As DNA, the CDR3 is TGTGCCAGCAGCCCGACAGGGGTCTCTGAGCAGTACTTC.

This clone has a single count. The CDR3, as DNA: TGTGCCAGCAGTGTAGGGGGCCGTGGGGCCAACGTCCTGACTTTC. It is translated as CASSVGGRGANVLTF. The J gene is TRBJ2-6, the V gene TRBV2, with 7 bases identical to TRBD1. The length of the CDR3 is 15 residues. J was trimmed by 3 bases and V by 4 bases; bases with no gene match: 3. Per the germline V gene, CDR1 is SNHLY and CDR2 is FYNNEI.

The J gene is TRBJ1-1, the V gene TRBV6-5; D uncertain. Trimming removed 3 bases from V and 5 bases from J, with 16 bases in between. CDR1 and CDR2 from the germline V gene are MNHEY and SVGAGI. The CDR3 spans 15 residues. DNA for the CDR3: TGTGCCAGCAGTTATGGGGTTACAGCGGGTACTGAAGCTTTCTTT. Translation: CASSYGVTAGTEAFF.